These 7 T cell receptor beta chains share one sample of origin, sequenced in a study of graft-versus-host responses after intestinal transplantation. Assay used: immunoSEQ multiplex PCR; TCRdb lists only in-frame clones, some missing. Of 100,000 or so clones in the sample, 80% to 95% were seen once. These TCRs' antigens remain unknown. The source material was unstimulated CD4+ T cells sorted from spleen or lymph node cells, sampled before intestinal transplant. The receptors originated from a human donor who received an intestinal transplant.

The J gene is TRBJ2-2, the V gene TRBV19, with D perhaps TRBD1 (5 bases). V was trimmed by 4 bases and J by 3 bases, leaving 9 bases between them. From germline, CDR1 is LNHDA and CDR2 SQIVND (reference sequence). CDR3 size: 14 residues. The CDR3 here is CASSRAGYTGELFF. CDR3 in DNA: TGTGCCAGTAGTAGGGCAGGGTACACCGGGGAGCTGTTTTTT.

The genes are TRBV9 and TRBJ1-4; 11 bases map to TRBD1. In germline, CDR1 is SGDLS, CDR2 YYNGEE. The CDR3 has 15 residues. Trimming removed 0 bases from V and 14 bases from J; junction bases left unmatched: 9. In nucleotides, the CDR3 is TGTGCCAGCAGCGTAGAAGGAGGACAGGGGGCGATTCTGTTTTTT. It translates to CASSVEGGQGAILFF.

The chain carries TRBV15 and TRBJ2-3; D not resolved. The V end was cut by 0 bases, the J end by 2 bases, with 9 bases between. Germline CDR1 and CDR2: LNHNV and YYDKDF (reference sequence). This CDR3 contains 15 residues. The CDR3 DNA reads TGTGCCACCAGCAGAGATGGGCCCTACACAGATACGCAGTATTTT. Its translation is CATSRDGPYTDTQYF.

V usage is TRBV4-2 and J usage is TRBJ2-3, with TRBD2 matching over 10 bases. Trimming removed 0 bases from V and 3 bases from J; junction bases left unmatched: 3. The CDR3 runs 16 residues. Germline V gene lookup returns CDR1 LGHNA and CDR2 YNFKEQ. The CDR3 coding sequence is TGTGCCAGCAGCCAAGAAGAAGCGGGGGGGACAGATACGCAGTATTTT. It encodes CASSQEEAGGTDTQYF.

This sequence joins TRBV14 and TRBJ2-1; D remains ambiguous. Germline lookup yields CDR1 SGHDN and CDR2 FVKESK. The length of the CDR3 is 11 residues. The V end was cut by 3 bases, the J end by 6 bases, with 3 bases between. In nucleotides, the CDR3 is TGTGCCAGCAGCCACCTCAATGAGCAGTTCTTC. Translated: CASSHLNEQFF.

J is TRBJ2-1 and V is TRBV4-2, with D perhaps matching TRBD2 (5 bases). This CDR3 has 13 amino acids. V lost 3 bases and J lost 4, with 7 bases in between. The germline V gene has CDR1 LGHNA and CDR2 YNFKEQ. CDR3 nucleotides: TGTGCCAGCAGCCATGGAGGTTACAATGAGCAGTTCTTC. Translating it yields CASSHGGYNEQFF.

This clone was detected only once. This chain connects TRBV7-2 to TRBJ2-7, with TRBD2 identical over 7 bases. The CDR3 contains 14 residues. After removal of 2 bases from V and 2 bases from J, the junction contained 3 bases not matched to a gene. CDR1 SGHTA and CDR2 FQGNSA come from the germline V gene. DNA for the CDR3: TGTGCCAGCAGCTTAAAGGGAGGGCCCTACGAGCAGTACTTC. Translation: CASSLKGGPYEQYF.